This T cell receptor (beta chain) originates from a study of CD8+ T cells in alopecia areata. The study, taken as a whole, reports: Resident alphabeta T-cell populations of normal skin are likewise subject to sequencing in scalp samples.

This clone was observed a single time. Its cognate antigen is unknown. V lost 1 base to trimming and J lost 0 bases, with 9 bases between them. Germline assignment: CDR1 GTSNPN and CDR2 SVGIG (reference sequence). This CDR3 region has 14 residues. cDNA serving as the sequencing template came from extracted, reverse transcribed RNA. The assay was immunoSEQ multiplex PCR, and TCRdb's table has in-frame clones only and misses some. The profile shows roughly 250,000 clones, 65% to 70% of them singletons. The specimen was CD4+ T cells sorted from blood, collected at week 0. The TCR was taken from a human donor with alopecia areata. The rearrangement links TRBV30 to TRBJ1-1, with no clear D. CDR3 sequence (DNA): TGTGCCTGGAGTGAGGTCAGGTTGAACACTGAAGCTTTCTTT. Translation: CAWSEVRLNTEAFF. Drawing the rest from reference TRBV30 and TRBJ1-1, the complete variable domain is SQTIHQWPATLVQPVGSPLSLECTVEGTSNPNLYWYRQAAGRGLQLLFYSVGIGQISSEVPQNLSASRPQDRQFILSSKKLLLSDSGFYLCAWSEVRLNTEAFFGQGTRLTVV.